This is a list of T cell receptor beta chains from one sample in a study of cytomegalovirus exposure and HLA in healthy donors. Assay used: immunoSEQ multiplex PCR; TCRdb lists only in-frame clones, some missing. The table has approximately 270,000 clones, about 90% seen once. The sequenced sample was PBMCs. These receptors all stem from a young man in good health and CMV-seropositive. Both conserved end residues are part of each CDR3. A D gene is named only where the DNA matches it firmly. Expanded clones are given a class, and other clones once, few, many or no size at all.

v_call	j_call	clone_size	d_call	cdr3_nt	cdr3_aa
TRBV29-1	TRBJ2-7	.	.	TGCAGCGTTGAGGCCGGGCTAAGCAACGAGCAGTACTTC	CSVEAGLSNEQYF
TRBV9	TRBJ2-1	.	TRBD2	TGTGCCAGCAGCGCACTGGGAGCGGGGTCATACAATGAGCAGTTCTTC	CASSALGAGSYNEQFF
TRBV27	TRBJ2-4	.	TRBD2	TGTGCCAGCAGTATCGTCGGGACTAATCGCGGCATTCAGTACTTC	CASSIVGTNRGIQYF
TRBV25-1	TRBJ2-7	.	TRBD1	TGTGCCAGCAGGGGGACAGGGGGCATGTACGAGCAGTACTTC	CASRGTGGMYEQYF
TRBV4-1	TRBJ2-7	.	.	TGCGCCAGCAGCCAAGTACCACCCTACGAGCAGTACTTC	CASSQVPPYEQYF
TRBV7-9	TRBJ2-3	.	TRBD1	TGTGCCAGCAGCGGGGACAGGCGAGATACGCAGTATTTT	CASSGDRRDTQYF
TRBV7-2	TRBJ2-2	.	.	TGTGCCAGCAGCTTGACGGGGTCCCACGGGGAGCTGTTTTTT	CASSLTGSHGELFF
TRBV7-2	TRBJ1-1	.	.	TGTGCCAGCAGCCCGGACTGGGAAAGGGAAGCTTTCTTT	CASSPDWEREAFF
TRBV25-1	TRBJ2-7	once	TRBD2	TGTGCCAGCAGTGACCGGCCCGGGGGAGGGGCGGGTAACGAGCAGTACTTC	CASSDRPGGGAGNEQYF
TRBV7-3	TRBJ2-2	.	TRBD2	TGTGCCAGCAGTTTAAGACTAGCGGGAGGATCCGGGGAGCTGTTTTTT	CASSLRLAGGSGELFF
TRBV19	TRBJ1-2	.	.	TGTGCCAGTAGTATTGGGGGACGGACTAACTATGGCTACACCTTC	CASSIGGRTNYGYTF
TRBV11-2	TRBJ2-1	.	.	TGTGCCAGCAGCGTCTCGATACGACGGAATGAGCAGTTCTTC	CASSVSIRRNEQFF
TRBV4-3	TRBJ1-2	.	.	TGCGCCAGCAGCCCGGACAGTAACTATGGCTACACCTTC	CASSPDSNYGYTF
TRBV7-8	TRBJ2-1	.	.	TGTGCCAGCAGCCCATATACGTCCGGAGGGACAAATGAGCAGTTCTTC	CASSPYTSGGTNEQFF
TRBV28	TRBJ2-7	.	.	TGTGCCAGCAGTCCCCCGTTAGACGTCTACGAGCAGTACTTC	CASSPPLDVYEQYF
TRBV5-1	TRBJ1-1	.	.	TGCGCCAGCAGCGGTACTGGAGCGGTCACTGAAGCTTTCTTT	CASSGTGAVTEAFF
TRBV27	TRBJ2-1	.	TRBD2	TGTGCCAGCAGTCCTCTGGGACTAGCGGGAGACAATGAGCAGTTCTTC	CASSPLGLAGDNEQFF
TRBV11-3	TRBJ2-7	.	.	TGTGCCAGCAGCCGTGGAGGGGCCGTGGAAGACGAGCAGTACTTC	CASSRGGAVEDEQYF
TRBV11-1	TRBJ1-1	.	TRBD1	TGTGCCAGCAGCCGACAGACAGGGCTCACTGAAGCTTTCTTT	CASSRQTGLTEAFF
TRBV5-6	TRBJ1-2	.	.	TGTGCCAGCAGCTCCCTGGACAGCCTAAACTATGGCTACACCTTC	CASSSLDSLNYGYTF
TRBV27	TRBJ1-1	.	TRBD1	TGTGCCAGCAGACAATCCGGGACAGTTGACACTGAAGCTTTCTTT	CASRQSGTVDTEAFF
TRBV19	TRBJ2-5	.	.	TGTGCCAGTAGTTGGGGAGCGGGCGGAGAGACCCAGTACTTC	CASSWGAGGETQYF
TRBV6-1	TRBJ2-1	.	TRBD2	TGTGCCAGCAGTGGGGCGGGTGCGGCGGGAGGCCCGGTGAATGAGCAGTTCTTC	CASSGAGAAGGPVNEQFF
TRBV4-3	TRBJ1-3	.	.	TGCGCCAGCAGCCAAGTGGGGATCGGGGGAAACACCATATATTTT	CASSQVGIGGNTIYF
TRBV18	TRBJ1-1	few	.	TGTGCCAGCTCACCTGGACATACTGAAGCTTTCTTT	CASSPGHTEAFF
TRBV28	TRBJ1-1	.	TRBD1	TGTGCCACCACACAGGGGGCTCCCACTGAAGCTTTCTTT	CATTQGAPTEAFF
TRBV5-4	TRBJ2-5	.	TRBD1	TGTGCCAGCGGTCCCCTGACAGGGAGAGAAGAGACCCAGTACTTC	CASGPLTGREETQYF
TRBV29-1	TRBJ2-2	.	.	TGCAGCGTTGCCCCCGACGACGCCGGGGAGCTGTTTTTT	CSVAPDDAGELFF
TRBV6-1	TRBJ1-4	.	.	TGTGCCAGCGGTGAAAAACTGTTTTTT	CASGEKLFF
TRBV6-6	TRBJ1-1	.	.	TGTGCCAGCAGAAGGGACGGTACTGAAGCTTTCTTT	CASRRDGTEAFF
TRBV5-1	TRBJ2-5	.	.	TGCGCCAGCCGCGCAGGGCCTCAAGAGACCCAGTACTTC	CASRAGPQETQYF
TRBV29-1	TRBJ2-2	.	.	TGCAGCGTCAGGCTGGATATGAACACCGGGGAGCTGTTTTTT	CSVRLDMNTGELFF
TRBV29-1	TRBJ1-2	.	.	TGCAGCGTTGTTATGGCAGCTTACCCTAACTATGGCTACACCTTC	CSVVMAAYPNYGYTF
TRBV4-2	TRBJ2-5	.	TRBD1	TGTGCCAGCAGCCACTGGGGACAGGGGGAAGAGACCCAGTACTTC	CASSHWGQGEETQYF
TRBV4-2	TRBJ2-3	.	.	TGTGCCAGCAGCCAACTGGATCTAAGGACAGATACGCAGTATTTT	CASSQLDLRTDTQYF
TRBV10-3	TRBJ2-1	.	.	TGTGCCATCAGTGAGTCGGCTAGCGCCTACAATGAGCAGTTCTTC	CAISESASAYNEQFF
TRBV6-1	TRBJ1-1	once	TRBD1	TGTGCCACCGTCGACAGGGGGATAATTAACACTGAAGCTTTCTTT	CATVDRGIINTEAFF